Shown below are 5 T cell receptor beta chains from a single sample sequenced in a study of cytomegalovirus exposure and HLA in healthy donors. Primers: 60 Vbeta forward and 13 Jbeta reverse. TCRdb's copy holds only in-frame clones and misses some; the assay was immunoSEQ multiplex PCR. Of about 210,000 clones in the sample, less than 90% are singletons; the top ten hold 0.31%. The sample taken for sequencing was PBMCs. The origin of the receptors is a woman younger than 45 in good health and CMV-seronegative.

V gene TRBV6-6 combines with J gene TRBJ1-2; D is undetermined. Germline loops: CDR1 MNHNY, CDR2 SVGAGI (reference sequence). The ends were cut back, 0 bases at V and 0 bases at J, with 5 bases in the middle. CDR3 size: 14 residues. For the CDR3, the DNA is TGTGCCAGCAGTTACTCGCCAGCTAACTATGGCTACACCTTC. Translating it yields CASSYSPANYGYTF.

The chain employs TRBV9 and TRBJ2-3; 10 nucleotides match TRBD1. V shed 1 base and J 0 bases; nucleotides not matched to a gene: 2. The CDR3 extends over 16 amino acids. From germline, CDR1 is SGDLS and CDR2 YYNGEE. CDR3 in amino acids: CASSVRTGGSTDTQYF. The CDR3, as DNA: TGTGCCAGCAGCGTAAGGACAGGGGGGAGCACAGATACGCAGTATTTT.

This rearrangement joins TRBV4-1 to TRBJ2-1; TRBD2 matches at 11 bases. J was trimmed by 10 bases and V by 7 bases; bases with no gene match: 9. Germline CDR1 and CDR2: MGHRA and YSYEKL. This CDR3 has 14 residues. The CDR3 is CASKTGTSGLEQFF. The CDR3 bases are TGCGCCAGCAAGACGGGGACTAGCGGTTTAGAGCAGTTCTTC.

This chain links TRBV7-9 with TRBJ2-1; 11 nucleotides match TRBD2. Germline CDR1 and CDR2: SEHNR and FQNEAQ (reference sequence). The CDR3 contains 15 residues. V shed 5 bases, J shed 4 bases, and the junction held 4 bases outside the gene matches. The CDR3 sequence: CASSPTSGGYNEQFF. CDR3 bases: TGTGCCAGCAGCCCTACTAGCGGGGGATACAATGAGCAGTTCTTC.

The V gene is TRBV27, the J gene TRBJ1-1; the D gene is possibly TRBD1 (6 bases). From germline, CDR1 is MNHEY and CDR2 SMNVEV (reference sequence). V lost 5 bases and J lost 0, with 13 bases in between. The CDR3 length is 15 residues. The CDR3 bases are TGTGCCAGCAGTGAAAACAGGGTGATGAACACTGAAGCTTTCTTT. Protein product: CASSENRVMNTEAFF.